The clone carrying this T cell receptor (beta chain) appeared a single time. Being one base from a much bigger clone, this may be a read error. Time point noted: newly diagnosed GD, antithyroid drugs for less than 3 months. RNA extracted from PBMCs served as the sequencing template. From an endocrinology department in Xi'an, China, came the patients. Peripheral blood, at approximately 9 milliliters, went into EDTA tubes. The data were taken from a study of regulatory T cells in long-lasting Graves disease. CDR3 regions were amplified by Arm-PCR using iRepertoire HTBI primers to build TCR beta libraries. MiXCR, applied by TCRdb to the multiplex PCR reads, yields one record per CDR3 protein. The sample includes fewer than 550,000 distinct CDR3 sequences, 15% to 20% seen only once; the top ten take roughly 25%. The CDR3 runs 15 residues. The germline V gene encodes CDR1 DFQATT and CDR2 SNEGSKA (reference sequence). V lost 3 bases and J 5 bases, leaving 17 bases between the germline ends.

The data also belong to a second study, concerning T cells in Graves' hyperthyroidism and ophthalmopathy. That work contributes: It was considered stable Graves' hyperthyroidism when ophthalmopathy did not progress within 18 months. The HTBI primer set drove a first-round RT-PCR of the TCR CDR3.

V gene TRBV20-1 combines with J gene TRBJ1-5, with D possibly being TRBD1 (6 bases). The sequenced sample was peripheral blood mononuclear cells (PBMCs), obtained at new diagnosis, from a patient treated with antithyroid drugs. The clonotype originates from a woman aged 35-60 years with Graves disease. The CDR3 reads CSASRFQDSYQPQHF. The DNA for the CDR3 is TGCAGTGCTAGCCGGTTTCAGGACAGCTATCAGCCCCAGCATTTT.